This paragraph reports one T cell receptor (beta chain). Antigen: not known. The DNA is omitted, as the CDR3 cannot be located on it reliably, and the CDR3 follows TCRdb's listing. Several immunoSEQ plates received, in even portions, the genomic DNA of each subset. Sequencing used immunoSEQ multiplex PCR; TCRdb keeps in-frame clones, though not all of them. The repertoire includes 2,100,000 or so clones, about 94% of them detected once, and less than 0.15% sits in the top ten. The entry originates in a study of shared clonotypes between healthy human individuals. The study's findings and limits: With several donors compared, roughly 4.9% of naive CD4 clonotypes were shared.

Splitting the CD4+ cells yielded a CD45RA+ naive subset and a CD45RA-negative memory subset. The CDR3 is made up of 16 amino acids, end residues included. CDR1 and CDR2 (germline): MNHEY, SMNVEV (reference sequence). This chain links TRBV27 with TRBJ2-5; the table calls TRBD1, which could not be checked here. Sequencing was done on a sample of naive CD4+ T cells sorted from blood. Subset in this sample: CD45RA+ positively selected. The clonotype comes from a young man in good health. CDR3 in amino acids: CASSTSTGMKQETQYF.